Listed here are 26 T cell receptor beta chains from one sample, sequenced in a study of blood T cell repertoires in COVID-19. Generated by immunoSEQ multiplex PCR, the TCRdb table keeps only in-frame clones and is missing some. The sample comprises about 39,000 clones, just over 85% of which are singletons, and roughly 5% rests with the top ten. Sequencing used peripheral blood. All receptors derive from a man between 40 and 49 years old with active COVID-19.

The rearrangement links TRBV6-5 to TRBJ1-6; 8 positions agree with TRBD1. After removal of 7 bases from V and 10 bases from J, the junction contained 9 bases not matched to a gene. In germline, CDR1 is MNHEY, CDR2 SVGAGI. The CDR3 totals 14 residues. The CDR3 DNA is TGTGCCAGCATCAAGACAGGGGTGTCCTCACCCCTCCACTTT. Its translation: CASIKTGVSSPLHF.

V gene TRBV2 combines with J gene TRBJ1-5; a possible D gene is TRBD1 (6 bases). Germline-derived CDR1 and CDR2 are SNHLY and FYNNEI. V shed 7 bases and J shed 2 bases, with 15 bases lying between them. The CDR3 loop spans 15 amino acids. CDR3 protein: CASNVQGSGNQPQHF. DNA for the CDR3: TGTGCCAGCAACGTACAGGGATCGGGCAATCAGCCCCAGCATTTT.

The genes are TRBV9 and TRBJ1-6, with TRBD1 as a possible D gene (5 bases). Germline values: CDR1 SGDLS, CDR2 YYNGEE. The V gene lost 3 bases and the J gene lost 7 bases, with 14 bases spanning the gap. The length of the CDR3 is 15 residues. In DNA, the CDR3 is TGTGCCAGCAGCGCCCCCGCGACAGTAAATTCACCCCTCCACTTT. Residues: CASSAPATVNSPLHF.

V gene TRBV20-1 combines with J gene TRBJ2-3; D gene unclear. The CDR3 consists of 14 residues. Germline assignment: CDR1 DFQATT and CDR2 SNEGSKA (reference sequence). Deletions cut 3 bases from V and 0 bases from J, with 10 bases between. CDR3 nucleotides: TGCAGTGCTAGTGATGGCACGAGCACAGATACGCAGTATTTT. It yields the protein CSASDGTSTDTQYF.

V usage is TRBV9 and J usage is TRBJ2-7; 7 nucleotides line up with TRBD1. This CDR3 is built from 14 residues. After removal of 3 bases from V and 7 bases from J, the junction contained 10 bases not matched to a gene. CDR1 is SGDLS, CDR2 YYNGEE, per germline. The CDR3 coding sequence is TGTGCCAGCAGCGGAACAGGGGACCACCAGGAGCAGTACTTC. Translating it yields CASSGTGDHQEQYF.

The V call is TRBV10-3, the J call TRBJ2-7; D is possibly TRBD2 (5 bases). The CDR3 runs 15 residues. The germline gives CDR1 ENHRY, CDR2 SYGVKD. V lost 4 bases and J lost 7, with 20 bases in between. The DNA of the CDR3 is TGTGCCATCAGTGCCCCAGGACTGGTTTTTGGGGAGCAGTACTTC. This gives the protein CAISAPGLVFGEQYF.

The V gene is TRBV12-3 or TRBV12-4, the J gene TRBJ1-4, with 7 nucleotides matching TRBD1. After removal of 5 bases from V and 8 bases from J, the junction contained 5 bases not matched to a gene. CDR3 size: 13 residues. The CDR3, as DNA: TGTGCCAGCAGTCCACAGGGGAACGAAAAACTGTTTTTT. Protein product: CASSPQGNEKLFF.

The rearrangement uses TRBV19 and TRBJ1-1; 7 bases fit TRBD1. The CDR3 covers 15 residues. Germline CDR1 reads LNHDA; CDR2 reads SQIVND (reference sequence). V lost 5 bases, J lost 1 base, and 7 bases stayed unmatched. The CDR3 nucleotides read TGTGCCAGTAGTCTACAGGGGAACACGAACACTGAAGCTTTCTTT. It specifies CASSLQGNTNTEAFF.

The V and J genes are TRBV9 and TRBJ1-2; D gene unclear. Trimming left V 0 bases short and J 0 bases short, with 6 bases between. CDR1 and CDR2 from the germline V gene are SGDLS and YYNGEE. The length of the CDR3 is 14 residues. The CDR3 reads CASSVGWPNYGYTF. The DNA for the CDR3 is TGTGCCAGCAGCGTAGGGTGGCCTAACTATGGCTACACCTTC. Full variable domain (outside the CDR3, taken from reference TRBV9 and TRBJ1-2): DSGVTQTPKHLITATGQRVTLRCSPRSGDLSVYWYQQSLDQGLQFLIQYYNGEERAKGNILERFSAQQFPDLHSELNLSSLELGDSALYFCASSVGWPNYGYTFGSGTRLTVV.

V is TRBV3-1 (or the pseudogene TRBV3-2) and J is TRBJ1-3; 9 nucleotides agree with TRBD1. The CDR3 runs 15 residues. From germline, CDR1 is LGHDT and CDR2 YNNKEL (reference sequence). Trimming cost V 9 bases and J 4 bases; bases outside gene matches: 10. CDR3 DNA: TGTGCCAGTAAACAGGGGGCGCGGTACGGAAACACCATATATTTT. It specifies CASKQGARYGNTIYF.

The genes are TRBV5-5 and TRBJ1-3; D is possibly TRBD1 (6 bases). Looked up from germline, CDR1 is SGHKS and CDR2 is YYEKEE (reference sequence). The CDR3 consists of 13 residues. The ends were cut back, 7 bases at V and 4 bases at J, with 12 bases in the middle. In nucleotides, the CDR3 is TGTGCCAGCGCCACAGGGTCCGGAAACACCATATATTTT. Protein sequence: CASATGSGNTIYF. The variable domain in full, completed from reference TRBV5-5 and TRBJ1-3, reads DAGVTQSPTHLIKTRGQQVTLRCSPISGHKSVSWYQQVLGQGPQFIFQYYEKEERGRGNFPDRFSARQFPNYSSELNVNALLLGDSALYLCASATGSGNTIYFGEGSWLTVV.

This chain connects TRBV9 to TRBJ2-7; weak D call: TRBD2 (6 bases). CDR1 SGDLS and CDR2 YYNGEE come from the germline V gene. V shed 4 bases and J shed 0 bases, with 20 bases lying between them. CDR3 length equals 17 residues. CDR3 protein: CASSSHPLREDSYEQYF. The CDR3 nucleotides are TGTGCCAGCAGCTCACACCCCCTTAGGGAGGACTCCTACGAGCAGTACTTC.

This CDR3 is CATSRDYGGTGYEQYF. The CDR3 region has the DNA TGTGCCACCAGCAGAGATTATGGAGGGACAGGGTACGAGCAGTACTTC. The chain employs TRBV15 and TRBJ2-7; 9 bases match TRBD1. V was pared by 0 bases and J by 4 bases, with 7 bases of the junction left unmatched. Per the germline V gene, CDR1 is LNHNV and CDR2 is YYDKDF (reference sequence). The CDR3 is 16 amino acids.

This rearrangement joins TRBV7-9 to TRBJ2-3; the match to TRBD1 covers 10 bases. The germline gives CDR1 SEHNR, CDR2 FQNEAQ (reference sequence). The CDR3 is made up of 15 amino acids. J was trimmed by 3 bases and V by 9 bases; bases with no gene match: 9. The DNA for the CDR3 is TGTGCCAGTGACGACAGGGGGCCTAGGACAGATACGCAGTATTTT. Translation: CASDDRGPRTDTQYF.

The chain combines TRBV5-1 with TRBJ2-7; 7 bases match TRBD2. Trimming removed 4 bases from V and 6 bases from J; junction bases left unmatched: 19. The CDR3 covers 17 residues. Germline CDR1 is SGHRS and CDR2 is YFSETQ. The CDR3 loop is CASSPTGGLGGVAEQYF. The DNA for the CDR3 is TGCGCCAGCAGCCCCACAGGCGGACTAGGAGGGGTCGCCGAGCAGTACTTC.

Only one count was recorded for this clone. The V gene is TRBV10-3, the J gene TRBJ2-7; D unresolved. CDR1 ENHRY and CDR2 SYGVKD come from the germline V gene. CDR3 length: 15 amino acids. The V gene lost 6 bases and the J gene lost 3 bases, with 18 bases spanning the gap. CDR3 nucleotide sequence: TGTGCCATCAGCGAAGACACTGGCAGTGTCTACGAGCAGTACTTC. Its translation: CAISEDTGSVYEQYF.

The CDR3 protein is CASSRAGQGINEQYF. The CDR3 DNA is TGTGCCAGCAGCCGAGCGGGACAGGGGATCAACGAGCAGTACTTC. The chain employs TRBV7-9 and TRBJ2-7, with 10 bases lining up with TRBD1. This CDR3 has 15 amino acids. Germline CDR1 reads SEHNR; CDR2 reads FQNEAQ (reference sequence). Germline trimming cut 5 bases from V and 5 bases from J; bases unmatched to any gene: 9.

This chain joins TRBV5-4 and TRBJ2-3; 12 positions match TRBD2. V gave up 4 bases and J gave up 2 bases; unmatched junction bases: 8. The germline V gene has CDR1 SGHNT and CDR2 YYREEE (reference sequence). The CDR3 has 17 amino acids. The CDR3 nucleotides read TGTGCCAGCAGCAAGCTTGGACTAGCGGGATACACAGATACGCAGTATTTT. Its protein is CASSKLGLAGYTDTQYF.

The chain links TRBV5-4 to TRBJ2-7, with D possibly being TRBD1 (5 bases). The CDR3 is 15 residues long. The V gene lost 0 bases and the J gene lost 0 bases, with 10 bases spanning the gap. Germline V gives CDR1 SGHNT, CDR2 YYREEE (reference sequence). In nucleotides, the CDR3 is TGTGCCAGCAGCTTGGTTGGGGCCGCCTCCTACGAGCAGTACTTC. Protein: CASSLVGAASYEQYF.

The chain has TRBV19 and TRBJ2-7; 11 nucleotides line up with TRBD1. Losses at the gene ends were 6 bases for V and 4 bases for J; bases not matched to a gene: 5. CDR3 length: 14 residues. Germline V lookup: CDR1 LNHDA, CDR2 SQIVND (reference sequence). CDR3: CASSPGTGGYEQYF. The DNA for the CDR3 is TGTGCCAGTAGCCCCGGGACAGGGGGATACGAGCAGTACTTC.

The chain employs TRBV5-1 and TRBJ1-2; D is ambiguous. The germline V and J ends were trimmed by 4 bases and 7 bases, with 14 bases remaining between them. The CDR3 contains 13 residues. Germline CDR1 is SGHRS and CDR2 is YFSETQ. The CDR3 spells CASSGELRGGYTF. The CDR3 nucleotides are TGCGCCAGCAGCGGGGAATTGCGGGGTGGCTACACCTTC.

This sequence joins TRBV19 and TRBJ2-7; D remains ambiguous. This CDR3 region has 14 residues. The ends were cut back, 2 bases at V and 2 bases at J, with 10 bases in the middle. Germline V gives CDR1 LNHDA, CDR2 SQIVND (reference sequence). CDR3 region: CASSISPGAYEQYF. Here the CDR3 DNA reads TGTGCCAGTAGTATATCCCCAGGCGCCTACGAGCAGTACTTC. Together with reference TRBV19 and TRBJ2-7, the CDR3 gives the full variable domain: DGGITQSPKYLFRKEGQNVTLSCEQNLNHDAMYWYRQDPGQGLRLIYYSQIVNDFQKGDIAEGYSVSREKKESFPLTVTSAQKNPTAFYLCASSISPGAYEQYFGPGTRLTVT.

Only a few counts were recorded for this clone. The V call is TRBV2, the J call TRBJ2-4; 7 positions agree with TRBD1. CDR1 and CDR2 (germline): SNHLY, FYNNEI. The CDR3 extends over 16 amino acids. With V trimmed by 6 bases and J by 0 bases, 8 bases remained unmatched. The CDR3 DNA reads TGTGCCAGCAGCGGACCGGCAGGGGGAGCCAAAAACATTCAGTACTTC. This encodes CASSGPAGGAKNIQYF.

The gene calls are TRBV7-9 and TRBJ2-1; 12 bases fit TRBD1. Germline CDR1 SEHNR, CDR2 FQNEAQ (reference sequence). V was pared by 2 bases and J by 10 bases, with 9 bases of the junction left unmatched. This CDR3 region has 16 residues. The chain's CDR3 is CASSLRDRGLSDEQFF. The CDR3 DNA is TGTGCCAGCAGCTTAAGGGACAGGGGGCTCAGTGACGAGCAGTTCTTC.

The genes are TRBV11-3 and TRBJ2-7; TRBD1 aligns across 12 bases. CDR1 and CDR2 (germline): SGHNT, YENEEA. This CDR3 comprises 14 residues. After removal of 8 bases from V and 5 bases from J, the junction contained 7 bases not matched to a gene. In nucleotides, the CDR3 is TGTGCCAGCGGACCGGGACAGGGGGCAAACGAGCAGTACTTC. Protein: CASGPGQGANEQYF.

The CDR3 nucleotides read TGTGCCAGCAGCCAAGGGGCAGGCCTCTACAATGAGCAGTTCTTC. Residues: CASSQGAGLYNEQFF. The chain links TRBV3-1 (or the pseudogene TRBV3-2) to TRBJ2-1; D unclear. Trimming took 1 base from V and 3 from J, leaving 10 bases between them. The germline V gene has CDR1 LGHDT and CDR2 YNNKEL (reference sequence). The CDR3 consists of 15 residues.